The clone carrying this T cell receptor beta chain was observed a handful of times. The data are from a study of OX40 agonist ivuxolimab in advanced cancers. For the study at large: Of the patients, three showed partial responses, one with hepatocellular carcinoma and two with cutaneous melanoma.

Assay used: immunoSEQ multiplex PCR; TCRdb lists only in-frame clones, some missing. Of about 19,000 clones listed, about 88% are singletons. Germline CDR1 and CDR2: MNHEY and SMNVEV (reference sequence). V dropped 6 bases and J dropped 4 bases, with 18 bases sitting between them. This CDR3 has 15 amino acids. The origin of this receptor is an adult with an advanced solid tumor such as melanoma, head and neck, liver or kidney cancer. The chain has TRBV27 and TRBJ1-2, with a possible D match to TRBD1 (5 bases). This sample comprised CD4+ or CD8+ T cells sorted from blood, obtained in a trial of the OX40 agonist ivuxolimab. As DNA, the CDR3 is TGTGCCAGCAGGCCGTTGACCGGGACTATCTATGGCTACACCTTC. As protein: CASRPLTGTIYGYTF.